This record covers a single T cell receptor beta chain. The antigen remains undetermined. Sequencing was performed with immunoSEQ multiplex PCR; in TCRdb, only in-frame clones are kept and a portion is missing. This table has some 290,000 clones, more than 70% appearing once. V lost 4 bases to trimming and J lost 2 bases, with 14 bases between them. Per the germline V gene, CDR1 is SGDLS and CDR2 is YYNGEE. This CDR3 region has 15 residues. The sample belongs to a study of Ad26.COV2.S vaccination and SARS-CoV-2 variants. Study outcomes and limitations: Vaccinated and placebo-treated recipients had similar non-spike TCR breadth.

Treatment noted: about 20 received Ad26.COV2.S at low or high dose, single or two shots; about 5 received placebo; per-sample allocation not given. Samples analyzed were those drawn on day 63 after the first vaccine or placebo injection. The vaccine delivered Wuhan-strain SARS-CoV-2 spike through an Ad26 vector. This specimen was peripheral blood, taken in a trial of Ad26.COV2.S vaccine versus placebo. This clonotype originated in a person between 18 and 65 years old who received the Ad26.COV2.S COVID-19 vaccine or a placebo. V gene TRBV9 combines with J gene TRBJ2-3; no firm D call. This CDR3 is CASSPLPGHTDTQYF. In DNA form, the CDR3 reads TGTGCCAGCAGCCCCCTTCCGGGTCACACAGATACGCAGTATTTT.